This TCR beta chain comes out of a study of blood T cell repertoires in COVID-19. Study background: In each case, the material was cDNA or gDNA derived from T cells, B-cell-depleted T cells, or PBMCs.

The repertoire was sequenced with immunoSEQ multiplex PCR; TCRdb's copy has only in-frame clones and lacks some. The sample includes about 380,000 clones, about 87% seen only once; the top ten take around 1.3%. The CDR3 is made up of 13 amino acids. The ends were cut back, 4 bases at V and 5 bases at J, with 11 bases in the middle. CDR1 is SGHTA and CDR2 is FQGTGA in the germline V gene. What the recovered Cohort 3 donors had was two negative PCRs, clearance, or symptom resolution. The chain has TRBV7-3 and TRBJ1-1; D not resolved. This receptor was obtained from a man aged 25-45 years who had recovered from COVID-19. Source material: PBMCs or T cells enriched from blood (not recorded which). CDR3: CASSSQPETEAFF. The DNA of the CDR3 is TGTGCCAGCAGCTCCCAACCTGAGACTGAAGCTTTCTTT.